This TCR beta chain emerged from a study of blood T cells in healthy people across ages. The CDR3 has 15 residues. V dropped 0 bases and J dropped 3 bases, with 11 bases sitting between them. Germline loops: CDR1 SNHLY, CDR2 FYNNEI. A second PCR of 7 to 11 cycles used a sample-barcoded 5' primer and a J-beta primer mix. MiXCR, run by TCRdb on the 5' RACE reads, gives a single entry per CDR3 protein. The sample has approximately 780,000 distinct CDR3 sequences; under 30% are singletons. The same specimen was also included in a second study, on T cells of mothers and their children. Per that paper: The extracted RNA was employed in its entirety for cDNA synthesis, at around 1.6 ug per 15 ul. Amplification in the second PCR used the M1S primer, which added sample barcodes and 2-4 random nucleotides. Reads recorded for TCR beta CDR3 numbered over 10 million per mother and several million per child.

Material for sequencing was blood. This receptor was identified in a boy younger than 18 in good health. The chain links TRBV2 to TRBJ2-5; D may match TRBD1 or TRBD2 (6 bases each). CDR3 bases: TGTGCCAGCAGTGAAGCTGGGGGGCTCAAAGAGACCCAGTACTTC. Its protein product is CASSEAGGLKETQYF.